What follows are 18 T cell receptor beta chains derived from one specimen sequenced in a study of T cell changes during pregnancy in multiple sclerosis. Assay: immunoSEQ multiplex PCR; the TCRdb copy retains only in-frame clones and omits some. The sample records tens of thousands of clones, roughly nine tenths being singletons. Here the sequenced sample was CD8+ T cells from peripheral blood mononuclear cells, taken in the first trimester of pregnancy. These TCRs come from a female donor with multiple sclerosis, enrolled in a pregnancy study.

The chain recombines TRBV29-1 with TRBJ2-3, with TRBD1 matching 7 bases. From germline, CDR1 is SQVTM and CDR2 ANQGSEA. This CDR3 comprises 14 residues. V lost 7 bases, J lost 2 bases, and 9 bases stayed unmatched. CDR3 loop: CSGEQGWDTDTQYF. The CDR3 DNA sequence: TGCAGCGGCGAACAGGGGTGGGACACAGATACGCAGTATTTT.

This chain joins TRBV7-2 and TRBJ2-3; weak D call: TRBD2 (5 bases). Germline V lookup: CDR1 SGHTA, CDR2 FQGNSA. There are 13 residues in the CDR3. The germline V and J ends were trimmed by 1 base and 9 bases, with 11 bases remaining between them. CDR3: CASSLEGEVTQYF. For the CDR3, the DNA is TGTGCCAGCAGCTTAGAGGGAGAAGTGACGCAGTATTTT. The whole variable domain, remainder taken from reference TRBV7-2 and TRBJ2-3, is GAGVSQSPSNKVTEKGKDVELRCDPISGHTALYWYRQSLGQGLEFLIYFQGNSAPDKSGLPSDRFSAERTGGSVSTLTIQRTQQEDSAVYLCASSLEGEVTQYFGPGTRLTVL.

The CDR3 reads CASRMQGRDTEAFF. DNA for the CDR3: TGTGCCAGCAGGATGCAGGGTAGGGACACTGAAGCTTTCTTT. The genes are TRBV2 and TRBJ1-1; D possibly corresponds to TRBD1 (5 bases). The CDR3 contains 14 residues. Germline-derived CDR1 and CDR2 are SNHLY and FYNNEI. V was clipped by 6 bases and J by 3 bases, with 14 bases between them.

The rearrangement uses TRBV4-3 and TRBJ2-7, with D possibly TRBD1 on 6 matching bases. Germline CDR1 is LGHNA and CDR2 is YSLEER. CDR3 length equals 17 residues. V lost 0 bases, J lost 4 bases, and 19 bases lay in between. CDR3 sequence: CASSQDPPRDINYEQYF. DNA of the CDR3: TGCGCCAGCAGCCAAGATCCCCCCCGGGACATAAATTACGAGCAGTACTTC.

V is TRBV27 and J is TRBJ1-1; no firm D call. The CDR3 spans 13 residues. The V and J ends lost 8 bases and 1 base respectively, with 11 bases between them. Looked up from germline, CDR1 is MNHEY and CDR2 is SMNVEV (reference sequence). The chain's CDR3 is CASSAASNTEAFF. The CDR3 bases are TGTGCCAGCTCCGCGGCTTCGAACACTGAAGCTTTCTTT.

This chain uses TRBV11-2 with TRBJ2-2; no reliable D call. This CDR3 is 17 amino acids long. Per germline, CDR1 SGHAT and CDR2 FQNNGV. Trimming shortened V by 1 base and J by 1 base, and 13 bases separated the two germline ends. CDR3 nucleotide sequence: TGTGCCAGCAGCTTAGTCCCCACCGACTGGAACACCGGGGAGCTGTTTTTT. This codes for CASSLVPTDWNTGELFF.

The chain joins TRBV19 to TRBJ1-5, with D maybe TRBD1 (5 bases). Germline CDR1 reads LNHDA; CDR2 reads SQIVND (reference sequence). Between the trimmed V and J ends, which lost 1 base and 1 base, there was a span of 11 bases. CDR3 length equals 16 residues. The CDR3 DNA reads as TGTGCCAGTAGTATAGCGTCTCGGGGGAGCAATCAGCCCCAGCATTTT. It specifies CASSIASRGSNQPQHF.

The V call is TRBV7-9, the J call TRBJ2-2, with 13 bases that match TRBD2. This CDR3 comprises 16 residues. The J segment lost 7 bases and the V segment lost 1 base, leaving 3 bases of the junction unmatched. Germline V lookup: CDR1 SEHNR, CDR2 FQNEAQ (reference sequence). CDR3 protein: CASSLGTSGRLGELFF. The CDR3 DNA sequence: TGTGCCAGCAGCTTAGGGACTAGCGGGAGACTCGGGGAGCTGTTTTTT.

This chain joins TRBV6-1 and TRBJ2-1; 11 bases line up with TRBD2. From germline, CDR1 is MNHNS and CDR2 SASEGT. The CDR3 is 15 amino acids. The ends lost 2 bases at V and 6 bases at J; junction bases unmatched: 3. DNA of the CDR3: TGTGCCAGCAGTGAAAGTAGCGGGAGGGCCAATGAGCAGTTCTTC. It codes for CASSESSGRANEQFF.

This rearrangement joins TRBV5-4 to TRBJ2-7, with D possibly TRBD2 on 6 matching bases. V lost 3 bases and J lost 7, with 14 bases in between. The CDR3 is made up of 13 amino acids. The germline V gene has CDR1 SGHNT and CDR2 YYREEE (reference sequence). The CDR3 DNA follows: TGTGCCAGCAGCTCTGGGGGGTTAGGTGAGCAGTACTTC. Translating gives CASSSGGLGEQYF.

The CDR3, as DNA: TGTGCCAGCTACGGAGGGACCGGGGAGCTGTTTTTT. It yields the protein CASYGGTGELFF. V usage is TRBV30 and J usage is TRBJ2-2, with D perhaps TRBD2 (6 bases). Trimming cost V 8 bases and J 5 bases, with 12 bases left between them. Germline V CDR1 and CDR2: GTSNPN, SVGIG (reference sequence). This CDR3 is built from 12 residues.

The rearrangement uses TRBV15 and TRBJ1-4, with D perhaps TRBD1 (6 bases). Trimming took off 3 bases at V and 0 bases at J, with 20 bases between the two ends. CDR3 size: 19 residues. CDR1 and CDR2 (germline): LNHNV, YYDKDF (reference sequence). The CDR3 nucleotides read TGTGCCACCAGCAGGGGACGGAGCATAGAGGGGGCAACTAATGAAAAACTGTTTTTT. It yields the protein CATSRGRSIEGATNEKLFF.

This clone has more than one count but fewer than ten. This chain joins TRBV28 and TRBJ2-3; D unresolved. Trimming stripped 1 base from V and 0 bases from J, with 5 bases between. CDR3 size: 14 residues. Germline V gene lookup returns CDR1 MDHEN and CDR2 SYDVKM. This CDR3 is CASSLLESTDTQYF. CDR3 DNA: TGTGCCAGCAGTTTATTGGAGAGCACAGATACGCAGTATTTT.

The chain is built from TRBV19 and TRBJ2-7, with 9 bases matching TRBD2. This CDR3 has 15 amino acids. Germline CDR1 LNHDA, CDR2 SQIVND (reference sequence). After removal of 0 bases from V and 1 base from J, the junction contained 1 base not matched to a gene. Here the CDR3 DNA reads TGTGCCAGTAGTATAGAACTAGCGGGTTCCTACGAGCAGTACTTC. Translating gives CASSIELAGSYEQYF.

The J gene is TRBJ2-7, the V gene TRBV29-1; TRBD1 agrees at 7 bases. J lost 6 bases, V lost 1 base, and 3 bases had no gene match. Germline CDR1 and CDR2: SQVTM and ANQGSEA. There are 12 residues in the CDR3. The DNA for the CDR3 is TGCAGCGTTGAAGGGACAGGTTTCGAGCAGTACTTC. It translates to CSVEGTGFEQYF.

In its sample, this clone was seen once. CDR3 DNA sequence: TGTGCCAGCAGCCCTCTTATGAACACTGAAGCTTTCTTT. This codes for CASSPLMNTEAFF. V usage is TRBV9 and J usage is TRBJ1-1; D remains ambiguous. Germline values: CDR1 SGDLS, CDR2 YYNGEE. This CDR3 has 13 amino acids. Trimming removed 4 bases from V and 0 bases from J, with 7 bases in between.

This chain uses TRBV5-4 with TRBJ2-1; 7 bases are shared with TRBD2. Unmatched junction bases numbered 4, after V lost 0 bases and J lost 4 bases. This CDR3 has 15 residues. CDR1 is SGHNT, CDR2 YYREEE, per germline (reference sequence). DNA of the CDR3: TGTGCCAGCAGCTTGGCTAGCGGAAGTTACAATGAGCAGTTCTTC. Encoded protein: CASSLASGSYNEQFF.

This sequence joins TRBV11-2 and TRBJ2-7, with D perhaps TRBD1 (5 bases). The CDR3 spans 16 residues. V was shortened by 1 base and J by 3 bases, with 16 bases between the two germline ends. CDR1 and CDR2 (germline): SGHAT, FQNNGV. This CDR3 reads CASSLGLGRRGYEQYF. In DNA, the CDR3 is TGTGCCAGCAGCTTAGGTTTGGGTAGAAGGGGCTACGAGCAGTACTTC.